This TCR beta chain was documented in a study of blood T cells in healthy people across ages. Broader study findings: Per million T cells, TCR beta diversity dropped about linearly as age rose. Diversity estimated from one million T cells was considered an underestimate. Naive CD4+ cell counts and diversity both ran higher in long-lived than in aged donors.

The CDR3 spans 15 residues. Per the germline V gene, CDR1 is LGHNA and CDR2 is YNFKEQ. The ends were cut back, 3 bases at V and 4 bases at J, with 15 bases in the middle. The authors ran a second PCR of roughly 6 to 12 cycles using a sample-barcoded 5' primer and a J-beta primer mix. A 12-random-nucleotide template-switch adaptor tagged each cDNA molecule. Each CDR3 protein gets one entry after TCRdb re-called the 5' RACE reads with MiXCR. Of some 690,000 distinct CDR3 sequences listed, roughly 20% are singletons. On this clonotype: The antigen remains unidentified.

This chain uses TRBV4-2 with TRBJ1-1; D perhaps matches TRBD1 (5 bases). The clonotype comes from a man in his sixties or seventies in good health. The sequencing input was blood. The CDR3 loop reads CASSQPPGGITEAFF. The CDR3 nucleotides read TGTGCCAGCAGCCAGCCCCCCGGGGGAATCACTGAAGCTTTCTTT.